This TCR beta chain was documented in a study of lymphopenia after photon versus proton radiotherapy. Profiling relied on immunoSEQ multiplex PCR, and the TCRdb table lists in-frame clones only, not all of them. The sample has roughly 7,300 clones, roughly nine tenths seen once. Trimming at V came to 4 bases and at J to 4 bases, leaving 7 bases not matched to a gene. This CDR3 has 15 residues. Germline V CDR1 and CDR2: MDHEN, SYDVKM. This clone was recorded once. No antigen is known for it. General study findings and limits: Survival link was tested only in deceased patients; proton benefit remains a possibility. Oligoclonal CD8+ Temra expansion after nadir drove photon patients' diversity drop. Proton therapy kept repertoires fairly stable, unlike photons, which gained effector/memory cells.

This chain joins TRBV28 and TRBJ1-5, with 7 bases matching TRBD1. This sequence originates from a man aged 55 to 70 with cholangiocarcinoma. Sample: peripheral blood, taken from a patient treated with photon-based radiotherapy. In DNA form, the CDR3 reads TGTGCCAGCAGTTCAGACAGGGCTACAAATCAGCCCCAGCATTTT. As protein: CASSSDRATNQPQHF.